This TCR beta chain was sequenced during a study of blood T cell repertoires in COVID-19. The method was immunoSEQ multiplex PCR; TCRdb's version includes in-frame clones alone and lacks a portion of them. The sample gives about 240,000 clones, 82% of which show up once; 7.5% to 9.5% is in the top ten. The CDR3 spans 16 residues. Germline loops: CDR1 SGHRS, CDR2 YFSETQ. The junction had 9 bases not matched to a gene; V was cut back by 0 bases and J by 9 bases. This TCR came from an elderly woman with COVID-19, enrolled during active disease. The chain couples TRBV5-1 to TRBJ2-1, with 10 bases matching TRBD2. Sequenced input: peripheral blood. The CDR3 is CASSLVPSGSMSEQFF. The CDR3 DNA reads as TGCGCCAGCAGCTTGGTTCCTAGCGGGAGTATGAGTGAGCAGTTCTTC.